This T cell receptor beta chain was obtained from a study of response to subunit inactivated influenza vaccine. This clonotype was counted a few times. Its antigen is not known. A read error may account for a junction end that differs from germline. Each CDR3 protein gets one entry after TCRdb re-called the RT-PCR reads with MiXCR. Of under 950,000 distinct CDR3 sequences in the sample, around 21% were seen once. Findings and limits, study-wide: After each seasonal influenza vaccination, few new T cells are recruited, the authors suggested.

CDR3 length equals 14 residues. The germline V gene encodes CDR1 SGHRS and CDR2 YFSETQ. This chain joins TRBV5-1 and TRBJ2-2; TRBD2 matches at 7 bases. Sequencing was performed on PBMCs from blood, taken more than 4 days after vaccination. This receptor was obtained from a man aged 50 to 59 who received an inactivated influenza vaccine. CDR3 sequence reads: CASSFSGRTEELFF. CDR3 DNA sequence: TGCGCCAGCAGCTTTAGCGGGCGTACCGAGGAGCTGTTTTTT. The entire variable domain, with the rest obtained from reference TRBV5-1 and TRBJ2-2, is as follows: KAGVTQTPRYLIKTRGQQVTLSCSPISGHRSVSWYQQTPGQGLQFLFEYFSETQRNKGNFPGRFSGRQFSNSRSEMNVSTLELGDSALYLCASSFSGRTEELFFGEGSRLTVL.